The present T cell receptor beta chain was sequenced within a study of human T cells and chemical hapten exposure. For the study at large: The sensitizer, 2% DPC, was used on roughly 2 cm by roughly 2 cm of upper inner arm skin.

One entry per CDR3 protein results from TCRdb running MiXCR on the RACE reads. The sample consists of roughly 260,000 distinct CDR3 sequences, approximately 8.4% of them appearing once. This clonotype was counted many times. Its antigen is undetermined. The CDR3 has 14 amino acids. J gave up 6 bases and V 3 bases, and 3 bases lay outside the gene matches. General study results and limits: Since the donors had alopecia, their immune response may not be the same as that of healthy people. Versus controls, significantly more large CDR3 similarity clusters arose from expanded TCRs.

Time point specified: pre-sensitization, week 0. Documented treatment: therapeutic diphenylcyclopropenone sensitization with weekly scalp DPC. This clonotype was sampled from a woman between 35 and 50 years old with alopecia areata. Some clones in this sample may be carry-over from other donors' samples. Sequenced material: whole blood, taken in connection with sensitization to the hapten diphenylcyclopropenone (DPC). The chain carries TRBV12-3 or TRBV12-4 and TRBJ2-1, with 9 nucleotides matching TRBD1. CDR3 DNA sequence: TGTGCCAGCAGTTTGACAGGGGGTAGCAATGAGCAGTTCTTC. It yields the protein CASSLTGGSNEQFF.